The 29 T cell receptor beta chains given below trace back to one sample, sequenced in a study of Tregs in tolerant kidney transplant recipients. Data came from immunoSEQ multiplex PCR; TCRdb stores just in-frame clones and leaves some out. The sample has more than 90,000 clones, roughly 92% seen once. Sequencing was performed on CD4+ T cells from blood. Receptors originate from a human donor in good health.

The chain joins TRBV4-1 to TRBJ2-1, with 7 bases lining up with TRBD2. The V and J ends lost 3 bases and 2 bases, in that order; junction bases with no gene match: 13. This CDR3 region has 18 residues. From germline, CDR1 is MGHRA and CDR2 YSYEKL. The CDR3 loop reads CASSHPNSGGRAYNEQFF. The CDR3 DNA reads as TGCGCCAGCAGCCATCCAAACTCGGGGGGACGGGCCTACAATGAGCAGTTCTTC.

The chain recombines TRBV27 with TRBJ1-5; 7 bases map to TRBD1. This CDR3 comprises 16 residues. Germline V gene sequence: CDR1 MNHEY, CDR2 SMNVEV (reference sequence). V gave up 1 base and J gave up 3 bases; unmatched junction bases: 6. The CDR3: CASSLYGQGVNQPQHF. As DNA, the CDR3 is TGTGCCAGCAGTTTATATGGGCAGGGGGTCAATCAGCCCCAGCATTTT.

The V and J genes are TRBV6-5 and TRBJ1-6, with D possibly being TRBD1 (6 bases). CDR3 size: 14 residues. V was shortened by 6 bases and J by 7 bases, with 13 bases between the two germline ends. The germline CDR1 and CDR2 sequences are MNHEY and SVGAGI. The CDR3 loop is CASRNREGNSPLHF. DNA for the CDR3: TGTGCCAGCAGAAACAGGGAGGGGAATTCACCCCTCCACTTT.

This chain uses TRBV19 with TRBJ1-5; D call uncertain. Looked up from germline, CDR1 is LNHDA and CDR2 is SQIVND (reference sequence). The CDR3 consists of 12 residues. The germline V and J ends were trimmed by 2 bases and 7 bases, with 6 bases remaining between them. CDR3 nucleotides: TGTGCCAGTAGTATAACCGGGCAGCCCCAGCATTTT. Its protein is CASSITGQPQHF.

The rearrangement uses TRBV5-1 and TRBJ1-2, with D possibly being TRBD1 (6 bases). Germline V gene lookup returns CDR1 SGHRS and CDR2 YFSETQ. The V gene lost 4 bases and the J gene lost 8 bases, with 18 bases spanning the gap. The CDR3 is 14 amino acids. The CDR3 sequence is CASSLGGASMGYTF. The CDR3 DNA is TGCGCCAGCAGCCTGGGGGGGGCGAGTATGGGCTACACCTTC.

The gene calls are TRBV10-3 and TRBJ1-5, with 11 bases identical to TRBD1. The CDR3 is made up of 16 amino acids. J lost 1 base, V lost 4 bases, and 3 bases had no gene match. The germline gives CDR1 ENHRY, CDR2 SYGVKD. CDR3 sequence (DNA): TGTGCCATCAGTGGGGGGACAGGGGGAAGCAATCAGCCCCAGCATTTT. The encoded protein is CAISGGTGGSNQPQHF.

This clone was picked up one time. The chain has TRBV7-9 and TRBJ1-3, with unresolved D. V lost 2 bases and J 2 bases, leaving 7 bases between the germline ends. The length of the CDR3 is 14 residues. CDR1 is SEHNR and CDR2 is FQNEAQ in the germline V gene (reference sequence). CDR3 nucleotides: TGTGCCAGCAGCTTACCTCACCCTGGAAACACCATATATTTT. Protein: CASSLPHPGNTIYF.

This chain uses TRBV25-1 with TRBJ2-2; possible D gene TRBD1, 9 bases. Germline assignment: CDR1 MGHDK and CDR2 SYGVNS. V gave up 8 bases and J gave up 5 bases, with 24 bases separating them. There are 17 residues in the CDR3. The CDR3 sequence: CASREGQGLWGTGELFF. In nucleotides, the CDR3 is TGTGCCAGCCGGGAGGGACAGGGCCTGTGGGGGACCGGGGAGCTGTTTTTT.

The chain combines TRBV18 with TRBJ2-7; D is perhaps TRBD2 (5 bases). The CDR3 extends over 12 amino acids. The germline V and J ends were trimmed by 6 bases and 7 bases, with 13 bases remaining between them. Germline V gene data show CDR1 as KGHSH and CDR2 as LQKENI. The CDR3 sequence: CASSTEGLEQYF. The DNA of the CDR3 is TGTGCCAGCTCCACCGAGGGCTTAGAGCAGTACTTC.

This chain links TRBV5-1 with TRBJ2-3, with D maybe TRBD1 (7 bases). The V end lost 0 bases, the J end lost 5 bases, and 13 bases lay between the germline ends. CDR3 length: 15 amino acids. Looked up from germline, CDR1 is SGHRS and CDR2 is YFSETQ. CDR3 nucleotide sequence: TGCGCCAGCAGCTTGGGCGCAGGGGGACTAGATACGCAGTATTTT. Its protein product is CASSLGAGGLDTQYF.

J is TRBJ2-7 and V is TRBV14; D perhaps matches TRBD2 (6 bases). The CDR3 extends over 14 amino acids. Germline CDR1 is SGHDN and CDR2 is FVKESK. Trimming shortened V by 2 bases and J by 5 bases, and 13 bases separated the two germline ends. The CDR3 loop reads CASSQLVGGHEQYF. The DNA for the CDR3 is TGTGCCAGCAGCCAATTAGTGGGGGGACACGAGCAGTACTTC.

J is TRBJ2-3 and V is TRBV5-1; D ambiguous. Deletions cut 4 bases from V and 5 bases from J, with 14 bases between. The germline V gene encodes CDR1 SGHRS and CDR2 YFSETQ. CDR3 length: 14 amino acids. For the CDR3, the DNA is TGCGCCAGCAGCGTTCCTGCTAGGGTAGATACGCAGTATTTT. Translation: CASSVPARVDTQYF.

The CDR3, as DNA: TGCGCCAGCAGCCCGGAGGGGGGGGTCTATGGCTACACCTTC. It is translated as CASSPEGGVYGYTF. The V gene is TRBV5-1, the J gene TRBJ1-2; perhaps TRBD1 as D (6 bases). This CDR3 comprises 14 residues. V lost 4 bases and J lost 4, with 14 bases in between. From germline, CDR1 is SGHRS and CDR2 YFSETQ.

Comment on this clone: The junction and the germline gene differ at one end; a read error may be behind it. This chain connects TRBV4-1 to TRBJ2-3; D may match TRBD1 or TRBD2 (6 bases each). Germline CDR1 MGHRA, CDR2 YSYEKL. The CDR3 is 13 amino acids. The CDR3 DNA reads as TGCGCCAGCAGCCAAGAGAGGAGGGGGATGGTAGATTTT. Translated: CASSQERRGMVDF.

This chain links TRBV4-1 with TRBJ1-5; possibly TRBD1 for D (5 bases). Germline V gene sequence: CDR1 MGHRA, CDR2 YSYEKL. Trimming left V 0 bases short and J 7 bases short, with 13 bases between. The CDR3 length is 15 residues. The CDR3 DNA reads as TGCGCCAGCAGCCAAGATGGGCAGGGAGGGCAGCCCCAGCATTTT. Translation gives CASSQDGQGGQPQHF.

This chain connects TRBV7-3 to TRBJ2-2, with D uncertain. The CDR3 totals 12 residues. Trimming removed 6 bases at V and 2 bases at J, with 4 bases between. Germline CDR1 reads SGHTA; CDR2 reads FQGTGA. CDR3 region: CASRGNTGELFF. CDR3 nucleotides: TGTGCCAGCAGAGGAAACACCGGGGAGCTGTTTTTT. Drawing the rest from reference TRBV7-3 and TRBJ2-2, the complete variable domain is GAGVSQTPSNKVTEKGKYVELRCDPISGHTALYWYRQSLGQGPEFLIYFQGTGAADDSGLPNDRFFAVRPEGSVSTLKIQRTERGDSAVYLCASRGNTGELFFGEGSRLTVL.

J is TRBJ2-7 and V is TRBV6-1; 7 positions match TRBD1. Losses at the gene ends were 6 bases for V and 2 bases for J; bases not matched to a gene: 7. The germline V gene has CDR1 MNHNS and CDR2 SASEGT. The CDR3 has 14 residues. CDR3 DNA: TGTGCCAGCAGACGACAGGGTTTGGCCTACGAGCAGTACTTC. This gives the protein CASRRQGLAYEQYF.

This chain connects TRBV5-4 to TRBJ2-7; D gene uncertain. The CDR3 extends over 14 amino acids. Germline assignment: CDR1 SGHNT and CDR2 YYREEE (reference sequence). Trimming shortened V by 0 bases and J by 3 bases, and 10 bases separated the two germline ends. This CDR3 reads CASSLEISSYEQYF. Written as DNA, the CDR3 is TGTGCCAGCAGCTTGGAAATAAGTAGCTACGAGCAGTACTTC.

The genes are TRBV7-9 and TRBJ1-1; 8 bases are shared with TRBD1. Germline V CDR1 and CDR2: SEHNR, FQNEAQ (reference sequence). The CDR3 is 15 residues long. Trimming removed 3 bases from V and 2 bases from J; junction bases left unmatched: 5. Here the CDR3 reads CASSFAGTGNTEAFF. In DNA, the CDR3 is TGTGCCAGCAGCTTTGCCGGGACAGGCAACACTGAAGCTTTCTTT.

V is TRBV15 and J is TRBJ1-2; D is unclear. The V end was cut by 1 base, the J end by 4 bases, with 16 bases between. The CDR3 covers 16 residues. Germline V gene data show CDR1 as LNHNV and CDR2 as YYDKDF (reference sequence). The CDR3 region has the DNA TGTGCCACCAGCAGAGCGTCAGGCGGAGGCGGCTATGGCTACACCTTC. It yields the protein CATSRASGGGGYGYTF.

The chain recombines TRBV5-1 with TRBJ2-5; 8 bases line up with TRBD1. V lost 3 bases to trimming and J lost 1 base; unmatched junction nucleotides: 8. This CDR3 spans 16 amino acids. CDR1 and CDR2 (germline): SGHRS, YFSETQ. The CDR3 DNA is TGCGCCAGCAGCTCGCAGGGGGCTGGGAGCCAAGAGACCCAGTACTTC. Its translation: CASSSQGAGSQETQYF.

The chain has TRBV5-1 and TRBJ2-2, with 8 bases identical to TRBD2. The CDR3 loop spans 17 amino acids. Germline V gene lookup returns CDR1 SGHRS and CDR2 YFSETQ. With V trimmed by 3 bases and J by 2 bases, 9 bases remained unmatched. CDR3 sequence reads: CASSSPGGAFNTGELFF. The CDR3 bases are TGCGCCAGCAGCTCCCCGGGGGGGGCATTTAACACCGGGGAGCTGTTTTTT.

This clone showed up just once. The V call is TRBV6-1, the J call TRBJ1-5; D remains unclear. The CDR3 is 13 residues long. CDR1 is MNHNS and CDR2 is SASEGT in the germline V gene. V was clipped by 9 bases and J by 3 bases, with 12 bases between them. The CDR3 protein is CASRAPVNQPQHF. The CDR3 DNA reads TGTGCCAGTCGGGCCCCCGTCAATCAGCCCCAGCATTTT.

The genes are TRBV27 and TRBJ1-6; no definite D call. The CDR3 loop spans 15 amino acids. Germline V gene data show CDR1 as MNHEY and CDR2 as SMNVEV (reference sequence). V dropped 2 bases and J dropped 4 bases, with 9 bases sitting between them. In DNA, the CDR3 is TGTGCCAGCAGTTTAAGCTTCACTTATAATTCACCCCTCCACTTT. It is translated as CASSLSFTYNSPLHF.

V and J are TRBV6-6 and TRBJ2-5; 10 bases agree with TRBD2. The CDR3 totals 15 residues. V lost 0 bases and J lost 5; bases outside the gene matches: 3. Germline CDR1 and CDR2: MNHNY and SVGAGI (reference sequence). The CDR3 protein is CASSYSASGGETQYF. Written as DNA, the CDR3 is TGTGCCAGCAGTTACTCCGCTAGCGGGGGTGAGACCCAGTACTTC.

Here the CDR3 reads CASSPGGSYGYTF. CDR3 DNA: TGTGCCAGCAGTCCCGGCGGGTCGTATGGCTACACCTTC. The chain employs TRBV6-5 and TRBJ1-2; D uncertain. Germline CDR1 and CDR2: MNHEY and SVGAGI. This CDR3 is 13 amino acids long. V was shortened by 5 bases and J by 5 bases, with 12 bases between the two germline ends.

Here the CDR3 reads CASGWTARNTEAFF. The CDR3 DNA is TGTGCCAGCGGTTGGACAGCCCGGAACACTGAAGCTTTCTTT. V and J are TRBV6-1 and TRBJ1-1, with TRBD1 as a possible D gene (6 bases). V lost 8 bases to trimming and J lost 1 base, with 14 bases between them. The CDR3 is 14 residues long. Germline V gene sequence: CDR1 MNHNS, CDR2 SASEGT.

CDR3 sequence: CSVDPTGGGEKLFF. The DNA for the CDR3 is TGCAGCGTTGACCCGACAGGGGGAGGTGAAAAACTGTTTTTT. This chain uses TRBV29-1 with TRBJ1-4; 9 bases match TRBD1. The germline CDR1 and CDR2 sequences are SQVTM and ANQGSEA. This CDR3 comprises 14 residues. Germline trimming cut 3 bases from V and 7 bases from J; bases unmatched to any gene: 6. Drawing the rest from reference TRBV29-1 and TRBJ1-4, the complete variable domain is SAVISQKPSRDICQRGTSLTIQCQVDSQVTMMFWYRQQPGQSLTLIATANQGSEATYESGFVIDKFPISRPNLTFSTLTVSNMSPEDSSIYLCSVDPTGGGEKLFFGSGTQLSVL.

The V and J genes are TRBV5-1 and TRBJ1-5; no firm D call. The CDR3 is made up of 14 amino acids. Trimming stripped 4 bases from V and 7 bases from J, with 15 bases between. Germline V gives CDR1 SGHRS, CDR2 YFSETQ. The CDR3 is CASSPGLRQQPQHF. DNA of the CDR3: TGCGCCAGCAGCCCCGGACTCAGGCAGCAGCCCCAGCATTTT.